This T cell receptor beta chain derives from a study of T cells in tuberculosis. Documented time point: new active TB diagnosis, blood taken before or within 7 days of starting treatment. Active tuberculosis patients were new diagnoses, HIV-seronegative, South African, and aged 18 years or older. Findings and caveats of the study: Shorter CDR3-alpha in active tuberculosis partly drove smaller distances. Smaller distances to GMM-specific TCRs suggested their expansion in active tuberculosis.

As for this clone: Its antigen is still unknown.

V lost 6 bases, J lost 6 bases, and 14 bases stayed unmatched. This CDR3 has 16 residues. Germline CDR1 SEHNR, CDR2 FQNEAQ (reference sequence). Assay: immunoSEQ multiplex PCR; the TCRdb copy retains only in-frame clones and omits some. The table shows some 30,000 clones, with roughly 82% occurring only once. The sequence came from an adult with tuberculosis. The chain recombines TRBV7-9 with TRBJ1-5, with 7 bases matching TRBD1. Specimen: PBMCs, collected at tuberculosis diagnosis. The CDR3, as DNA: TGTGCCAGCAGTCATTCCGGGACAGCTTTATTTCAGCCCCAGCATTTT. As protein: CASSHSGTALFQPQHF.